This entry lists 30 T cell receptor beta chains sequenced from one sample in a study of blood T cell repertoires in COVID-19. Method: immunoSEQ multiplex PCR; TCRdb's copy keeps in-frame clones and lacks some. This sample has over 70,000 clones, with almost 85% found just once. The sample comprised peripheral blood. These receptors were collected from a man aged 55 to 70 with acute or convalescent COVID-19.

This clone was observed a few times. This chain links TRBV7-3 with TRBJ2-2; TRBD1 matches at 10 bases. V dropped 2 bases and J dropped 7; count of bases not matched to a gene: 4. Germline loops: CDR1 SGHTA, CDR2 FQGTGA. This CDR3 is 15 amino acids long. The CDR3 DNA reads TGTGCCAGCAGCTTATGGGACAGGGGCCACGGGGAGCTGTTTTTT. This sequence encodes CASSLWDRGHGELFF.

V gene TRBV5-4 combines with J gene TRBJ2-1; a possible D gene is TRBD2 (6 bases). The CDR3 runs to 13 residues. The V end lost 3 bases, the J end lost 5 bases, and 9 bases lay between the germline ends. Germline V lookup: CDR1 SGHNT, CDR2 YYREEE (reference sequence). The CDR3 region is CASSWGLNNEQFF. The CDR3 bases are TGTGCCAGCAGCTGGGGACTTAACAATGAGCAGTTCTTC. The whole variable domain, filled in from reference TRBV5-4 and TRBJ2-1, reads ETGVTQSPTHLIKTRGQQVTLRCSSQSGHNTVSWYQQALGQGPQFIFQYYREEENGRGNFPPRFSGLQFPNYSSELNVNALELDDSALYLCASSWGLNNEQFFGPGTRLTVL.

The V gene is TRBV5-6, the J gene TRBJ2-5; 12 bases agree with TRBD2. V was pared by 4 bases and J by 0 bases, with 4 bases of the junction left unmatched. Germline values: CDR1 SGHDT, CDR2 YYEEEE. The CDR3 spans 16 residues. In DNA, the CDR3 is TGTGCCAGCAGCCCCGGACTAGCGGGGAACCAAGAGACCCAGTACTTC. Protein product: CASSPGLAGNQETQYF.

This chain links TRBV6-4 with TRBJ1-2; TRBD1 is a possible D gene (6 bases). The germline V gene encodes CDR1 MRHNA and CDR2 SNTAGT. The V end was cut by 1 base, the J end by 7 bases, with 13 bases between. The CDR3 extends over 14 amino acids. The CDR3 loop reads CASSDFDRSPGYTF. Written as DNA, the CDR3 is TGTGCCAGCAGTGACTTCGACAGGAGTCCTGGCTACACCTTC.

V gene TRBV5-1 combines with J gene TRBJ2-3; D is perhaps TRBD2 (6 bases). CDR3 size: 14 residues. V lost 2 bases to trimming and J lost 6 bases, with 13 bases between them. Germline loops: CDR1 SGHRS, CDR2 YFSETQ. The CDR3, as DNA: TGCGCCAGCAGCTTCGGGCGGGGCGGGGATACGCAGTATTTT. Protein: CASSFGRGGDTQYF.

The chain has TRBV7-9 and TRBJ1-2, with D perhaps matching TRBD1 (5 bases). In germline, CDR1 is SEHNR, CDR2 FQNEAQ (reference sequence). The V gene lost 1 base and the J gene lost 4 bases, with 10 bases spanning the gap. CDR3 length: 14 amino acids. CDR3: CASSLVGRAYGYTF. The CDR3 DNA sequence: TGTGCCAGCAGCTTAGTAGGCAGGGCCTATGGCTACACCTTC.

This clone was counted once. The chain carries TRBV3-1 (or the pseudogene TRBV3-2) and TRBJ2-7; 13 bases align to TRBD2. Germline CDR1 reads LGHDT; CDR2 reads YNNKEL (reference sequence). The length of the CDR3 is 15 residues. J gave up 6 bases and V 1 base, and 3 bases lay outside the gene matches. Here the CDR3 reads CASSQGGLAGFEQYF. For the CDR3, the DNA is TGTGCCAGCAGCCAAGGGGGACTAGCGGGATTCGAGCAGTACTTC.

In the case of this clone: One end of the junction does not line up with germline, which may come from a read error. This chain joins TRBV7-7 and TRBJ1-1, with D maybe TRBD1 (5 bases). Germline lookup yields CDR1 SSHAT and CDR2 FNYEAQ (reference sequence). CDR3 length: 13 residues. For the CDR3, the DNA is TGTGCTAGCAGCTCCGACAGGAACACTGAAGCTTTCTTT. It codes for CASSSDRNTEAFF.

The genes are TRBV11-2 and TRBJ2-7, with a possible D match to TRBD1 (5 bases). The CDR3 consists of 15 residues. Germline V gives CDR1 SGHAT, CDR2 FQNNGV. V lost 5 bases and J 4 bases, leaving 18 bases between the germline ends. DNA of the CDR3: TGTGCCAGCAGCGACCCGCTGGGGCAGATATACGAGCAGTACTTC. The encoded protein is CASSDPLGQIYEQYF.

This chain links TRBV11-3 with TRBJ1-1; TRBD1 matches 8 bases. This CDR3 comprises 13 residues. V lost 6 bases and J lost 6; bases outside the gene matches: 6. Germline CDR1 is SGHNT and CDR2 is YENEEA. The CDR3 DNA reads as TGTGCCAGCAGATCCGGGACAGGCTCTGAAGCTTTCTTT. The encoded protein is CASRSGTGSEAFF.

On this clone: Other DNA sequences within the sample encode an identical CDR3. The V and J genes are TRBV28 and TRBJ2-7, with TRBD2 matching 7 bases. Germline CDR1 reads MDHEN; CDR2 reads SYDVKM. V shed 3 bases and J 4 bases; nucleotides not matched to a gene: 0. This CDR3 region has 12 residues. CDR3 loop: CASSLGGYEQYF. DNA for the CDR3: TGTGCCAGCAGTTTGGGAGGGTACGAGCAGTACTTC.

The rearrangement uses TRBV5-1 and TRBJ1-1; a weak D match, TRBD1 (6 bases). The germline V and J ends were trimmed by 4 bases and 1 base, with 14 bases remaining between them. The CDR3 has 15 amino acids. In germline, CDR1 is SGHRS, CDR2 YFSETQ. The CDR3 coding sequence is TGCGCCAGCAGCCCTCGGACAGACTCGAACACTGAAGCTTTCTTT. It is translated as CASSPRTDSNTEAFF.

The chain joins TRBV5-8 to TRBJ1-2, with 9 bases fitting TRBD1. The CDR3 covers 14 residues. V lost 4 bases to trimming and J lost 8 bases; unmatched junction nucleotides: 9. In germline, CDR1 is SGHTS, CDR2 YDEGEE. The CDR3 loop is CASSIRTGARGYTF. CDR3 nucleotide sequence: TGTGCCAGCAGCATAAGGACAGGGGCTCGGGGCTACACCTTC.

This clone was picked up one time. The J gene is TRBJ2-3, the V gene TRBV27; maybe TRBD2 (7 bases). V shed 7 bases and J shed 6 bases, with 11 bases lying between them. This CDR3 is 12 amino acids long. CDR1 and CDR2 (germline): MNHEY, SMNVEV (reference sequence). The CDR3 spells CASTKGGDTQYF. In nucleotides, the CDR3 is TGTGCCAGCACAAAGGGGGGGGATACGCAGTATTTT.

The gene calls are TRBV5-1 and TRBJ2-3, with 8 bases identical to TRBD1. Germline V gene sequence: CDR1 SGHRS, CDR2 YFSETQ. There are 15 residues in the CDR3. V lost 4 bases and J lost 4; bases outside the gene matches: 8. CDR3: CASSRTRGQADTQYF. DNA of the CDR3: TGCGCCAGCAGCAGGACGCGGGGACAGGCAGATACGCAGTATTTT.

This clone was detected only once. This rearrangement joins TRBV4-3 to TRBJ2-5; 7 positions match TRBD1. Germline CDR1 is LGHNA and CDR2 is YSLEER. This CDR3 has 16 residues. V shed 0 bases, J shed 5 bases, and the junction held 9 bases outside the gene matches. This CDR3 reads CASSQEWQGVRETQYF. In DNA form, the CDR3 reads TGCGCCAGCAGCCAAGAATGGCAGGGGGTACGGGAGACCCAGTACTTC.

The chain has TRBV27 and TRBJ1-4, with 11 bases identical to TRBD1. Trimming took 5 bases from V and 2 from J; bases not matched to a gene: 19. The CDR3 consists of 21 residues. Germline V gives CDR1 MNHEY, CDR2 SMNVEV (reference sequence). The CDR3 sequence is CASSPYGISGTGGGTNEKLFF. The CDR3 DNA sequence: TGTGCCAGCAGTCCCTATGGTATCTCCGGGACAGGGGGTGGCACTAATGAAAAACTGTTTTTT. Filled out from reference TRBV27 and TRBJ1-4, the complete variable domain reads EAQVTQNPRYLITVTGKKLTVTCSQNMNHEYMSWYRQDPGLGLRQIYYSMNVEVTDKGDVPEGYKVSRKEKRNFPLILESPSPNQTSLYFCASSPYGISGTGGGTNEKLFFGSGTQLSVL.

The rearrangement links TRBV7-3 to TRBJ2-3; tentatively, D is TRBD1 (5 bases). The CDR3 is 13 amino acids. V shed 3 bases and J shed 3 bases, with 7 bases lying between them. Germline-derived CDR1 and CDR2 are SGHTA and FQGTGA. The CDR3 DNA follows: TGTGCCAGCAGCTTTCAGGGTACAGATACGCAGTATTTT. Its translation is CASSFQGTDTQYF.

This clone appeared a few times. The V gene is TRBV19, the J gene TRBJ1-5; 8 bases map to TRBD1. This CDR3 is built from 15 residues. CDR1 is LNHDA and CDR2 is SQIVND in the germline V gene (reference sequence). After removal of 4 bases from V and 7 bases from J, the junction contained 9 bases not matched to a gene. CDR3 bases: TGTGCCAGTAGTAGGGGGCAGGGGGCCCAACAGCCCCAGCATTTT. Amino acid sequence: CASSRGQGAQQPQHF.

The rearrangement joins TRBV7-2 to TRBJ2-3; 7 nucleotides align to TRBD2. With V trimmed by 5 bases and J by 4 bases, 12 bases remained unmatched. The CDR3 runs 16 residues. Germline CDR1 is SGHTA and CDR2 is FQGNSA. The CDR3 DNA sequence: TGTGCCAGCAGCGCCGGACTAGGGTTAGGGGCAGATACGCAGTATTTT. Protein sequence: CASSAGLGLGADTQYF.

The chain links TRBV5-4 to TRBJ1-1; tentatively, D is TRBD1 (6 bases). Germline V CDR1 and CDR2: SGHNT, YYREEE (reference sequence). The CDR3 has 15 amino acids. The germline V and J ends were trimmed by 6 bases and 4 bases, with 19 bases remaining between them. The CDR3 reads CASTSPSGGVTEAFF. The CDR3 nucleotides read TGTGCCAGCACCTCTCCAAGTGGGGGCGTCACTGAAGCTTTCTTT.

V usage is TRBV27 and J usage is TRBJ2-1; 8 bases map to TRBD2. CDR1 is MNHEY, CDR2 SMNVEV, per germline (reference sequence). Germline trimming cut 6 bases from V and 6 bases from J; bases unmatched to any gene: 4. The CDR3 is 13 amino acids. This CDR3 reads CASRLLAANEQFF. The CDR3 coding sequence is TGTGCCAGCAGGCTACTAGCGGCCAATGAGCAGTTCTTC.

The rearrangement uses TRBV7-2 and TRBJ2-3, with 7 positions matching TRBD2. With V trimmed by 2 bases and J by 3 bases, 14 bases remained unmatched. CDR1 SGHTA and CDR2 FQGNSA come from the germline V gene. This CDR3 contains 18 residues. This CDR3 is CASSLRGRAGSMTDTQYF. The CDR3 DNA follows: TGTGCCAGCAGCTTACGTGGGAGGGCAGGGAGTATGACAGATACGCAGTATTTT.

The chain links TRBV4-1 to TRBJ2-7; 8 nucleotides align to TRBD1. CDR3 size: 13 residues. The germline gives CDR1 MGHRA, CDR2 YSYEKL. Unmatched junction bases numbered 8, after V lost 0 bases and J lost 13 bases. The CDR3 DNA reads as TGCGCCAGCAGCCAAGACGGGACAGGTACTCTTTACTTC. Encoded protein: CASSQDGTGTLYF.

V is TRBV12-5 and J is TRBJ1-1; 8 positions match TRBD1. The germline V gene has CDR1 LGHNT and CDR2 FRNRAP. This CDR3 contains 14 residues. The J segment lost 4 bases and the V segment lost 5 bases, leaving 6 bases of the junction unmatched. The CDR3 sequence is CASGLQGAVTEAFF. Here the CDR3 DNA reads TGTGCTAGTGGTCTCCAGGGGGCGGTCACTGAAGCTTTCTTT.

Only one count was recorded for this clone. The gene calls are TRBV10-3 and TRBJ2-7, with 9 bases that match TRBD1. This CDR3 has 17 amino acids. CDR1 is ENHRY and CDR2 is SYGVKD in the germline V gene. After removal of 0 bases from V and 3 bases from J, the junction contained 9 bases not matched to a gene. CDR3 region: CAISESVRTGAVYEQYF. CDR3 DNA sequence: TGTGCCATCAGTGAGTCGGTGAGGACAGGGGCGGTCTACGAGCAGTACTTC.

This chain links TRBV7-2 with TRBJ2-3, with 7 bases aligning to TRBD2. The CDR3 contains 15 residues. Looked up from germline, CDR1 is SGHTA and CDR2 is FQGNSA. Germline trimming cut 2 bases from V and 4 bases from J; bases unmatched to any gene: 6. The CDR3 reads CASSLFGSGADTQYF. The CDR3 DNA sequence: TGTGCCAGCAGCTTATTCGGGAGCGGGGCAGATACGCAGTATTTT.

This clone came up once. V and J are TRBV19 and TRBJ2-5, with 10 positions matching TRBD2. The CDR3 runs to 15 residues. The V segment lost 4 bases and the J segment 5 bases; nucleotides outside the gene matches: 7. Germline V gives CDR1 LNHDA, CDR2 SQIVND (reference sequence). CDR3 sequence: CASSTIAGGGETQYF. The DNA for the CDR3 is TGTGCCAGTAGTACCATAGCGGGGGGCGGGGAGACCCAGTACTTC.

This rearrangement joins TRBV18 to TRBJ2-1; 12 bases fit TRBD2. CDR1 and CDR2 (germline): KGHSH, LQKENI. The CDR3 is made up of 18 amino acids. The ends lost 2 bases at V and 3 bases at J; junction bases unmatched: 8. The CDR3 DNA reads TGTGCCAGCTCACCAACTTCTAGCGGGGGGGCTGGCTACAATGAGCAGTTCTTC. The encoded protein is CASSPTSSGGAGYNEQFF.

The chain joins TRBV7-2 to TRBJ1-2; D gene ambiguous. Trimming removed 1 base from V and 4 bases from J, with 13 bases in between. The CDR3 covers 15 residues. The germline gives CDR1 SGHTA, CDR2 FQGNSA. CDR3 sequence reads: CASSLGQKEGYGYTF. The CDR3 DNA follows: TGTGCCAGCAGCTTAGGCCAGAAGGAGGGCTATGGCTACACCTTC.